The present T cell receptor beta chain was sequenced within a study of CD8 T cells in ankylosing spondylitis. Study-level findings and limits: Roughly eight highly homologous variants made up a TCR beta motif that seemed to typify ankylosing spondylitis blood.

Per the germline V gene, CDR1 is SGHRS and CDR2 is YFSETQ. Deletions cut 5 bases from V and 5 bases from J, with 20 bases between. The CDR3 contains 15 residues. Quantitative 5'-RACE was performed with molecular barcodes, and it yielded the TCR beta libraries. A single record per CDR3 protein comes from TCRdb applying MiXCR to the 5' RACE reads. The sample yields 290,000 or so distinct CDR3 sequences, roughly 20% seen once. This clonotype appeared a few times. The antigen is not known. The receptor comes from a female donor with ankylosing spondylitis or in good health (not recorded which). V is TRBV5-1 and J is TRBJ2-7; D could derive from TRBD1 or TRBD2 (5 bases each). Source material: blood, either unsorted or a sorted T cell fraction (not recorded which). CDR3: CASRRDRGVGDEQYF. CDR3 DNA sequence: TGCGCCAGCAGACGGGATCGTGGGGTAGGGGACGAGCAGTACTTC.